This T cell receptor beta chain was sequenced in a study of blood T cells in healthy people across ages. For the second PCR, which ran for roughly 7 to 11 cycles, a sample-barcoded 5' primer and a J-beta primer mix were used. TCRdb recomputed calls from the 5' RACE reads with MiXCR, one row per CDR3 protein. The sample has around 940,000 distinct CDR3 sequences, roughly 51% seen once. V lost 0 bases and J lost 5, with 13 bases in between. CDR1 SGHVS and CDR2 FQNEAQ come from the germline V gene. The CDR3 contains 15 residues. The receptor comes from a woman aged 55-69 years in good health. The rearrangement links TRBV7-8 to TRBJ2-5; D is uncertain. The specimen was blood. CDR3 sequence reads: CASSLAVGRVETQYF. CDR3 DNA: TGTGCCAGCAGCTTAGCGGTAGGCCGGGTGGAGACCCAGTACTTC.